This T cell receptor beta chain was found in a study of T-cell reconstitution after alpha-beta-depleted transplantation in children. A TCRbeta library incorporating unique molecular identifiers was prepared. TCRdb re-analysed the PCR reads in MiXCR, keeping a single row per CDR3 protein. The sample lists fewer than 450,000 distinct CDR3 sequences, roughly 15% occurring once. V was cut by 6 bases and J by 4 bases, with 15 bases left in between. Looked up from germline, CDR1 is MNHEY and CDR2 is SMNVEV (reference sequence). This CDR3 is 15 amino acids long. Sequencing used PBMCs, mostly from graft donor cells, obtained 360 days after TCRalphabeta/CD19-depleted stem cell transplant. The clonotype was recovered from a male patient aged 2 to 10 who had a stem cell transplant for acute lymphoblastic leukemia, so the T cells may come from the graft donor. The V and J genes are TRBV27 and TRBJ2-2, with D unresolved. CDR3 DNA sequence: TGTGCCAGCAGCCTCTCAGCACCTTCCACCGGGGAGCTGTTTTTT. Residues: CASSLSAPSTGELFF.